Sequencing of this T cell receptor beta chain was carried out in a study of metastatic and nonmetastatic thyroid tumors. Turning to the study itself: Across blood and tumor or nodule tissue, repertoires from malignant and benign thyroid patients were compared with one another.

All patients reached thyroid surgery having received no treatment beforehand. General study findings and limits: It was reported that TCR beta diversity was significantly higher in malignant thyroid tumors than benign nodules, in blood and tumor.

The CDR3 extends over 16 amino acids. V lost 2 bases and J 3 bases, leaving 17 bases between the germline ends. Per the germline V gene, CDR1 is SGHAT and CDR2 is FQDESV (reference sequence). Original processing notes: A distant-metastasis classifier for papillary thyroid cancer was built using CDR3 differences across clinicopathological groups. Using MiXCR, TCRdb re-called clones from the PCR reads. The V and J calls were not made by the authors but by TCRdb's processing. The data hold roughly 50,000 clones, with more than 20% observed a single time. With regard to this clone: Its antigen is as yet unknown.

This chain joins TRBV11-1 and TRBJ2-7; a possible D gene is TRBD2 (5 bases). The sample was blood. The sequence was collected from a male donor with papillary thyroid cancer or a benign thyroid nodule (not recorded which). Some clones in this sample may be carry-over from other donors' samples. The CDR3 DNA reads as TGTGCCAGCAGCTTAACTTCAGGACTTCTTGGCTACGAGCAGTACTTC. Encoded protein: CASSLTSGLLGYEQYF.